This T cell receptor beta chain was found in a study of T cells in Graves' hyperthyroidism and ophthalmopathy. This clonotype came up many times. Its matching antigen is unknown. It was RNA transcripts that yielded the amplified TCR beta CDR3 regions. During a first-round RT-PCR of the TCR CDR3, the HTBI primer set was used. One entry per CDR3 protein, called by TCRdb with MiXCR from the multiplex PCR reads. The profile covers hundreds of thousands of distinct CDR3 sequences, with over 12% appearing a single time and around 28% taken by the ten largest. Study-wide results and caveats: Ophthalmopathy prediction by the model preceded onset by a median roughly 6 months. By a 13 V-J model, ophthalmopathy was set apart from stable hyperthyroidism. The majority of expanded thyroid clonotypes above 0.001 also appeared in blood.

PBMCs were derived from around 10 ml fresh peripheral blood. The germline V gene encodes CDR1 KGHSH and CDR2 LQKENI. V shed 3 bases and J shed 5 bases, with 16 bases lying between them. The CDR3 is 15 residues long. The sequenced sample was blood. The J gene is TRBJ1-1, the V gene TRBV18, with D perhaps matching TRBD1 (6 bases). This TCR was recovered from a man aged 50 or older with Graves' ophthalmopathy. The DNA for the CDR3 is TGTGCCAGCTCACCCCGGATGCAGGGGTCTACTGAAGCTTTCTTT. It specifies CASSPRMQGSTEAFF.